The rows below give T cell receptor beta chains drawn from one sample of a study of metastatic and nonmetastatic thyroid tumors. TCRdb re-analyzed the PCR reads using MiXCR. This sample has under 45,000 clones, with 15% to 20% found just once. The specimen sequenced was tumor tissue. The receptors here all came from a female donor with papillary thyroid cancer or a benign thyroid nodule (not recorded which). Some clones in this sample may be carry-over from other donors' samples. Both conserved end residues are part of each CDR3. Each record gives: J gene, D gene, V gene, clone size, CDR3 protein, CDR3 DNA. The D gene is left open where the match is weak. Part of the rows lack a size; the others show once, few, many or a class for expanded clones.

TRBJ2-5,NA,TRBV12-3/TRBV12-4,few,CASSSWTSGVETQYF,TGTGCCAGCAGTTCCTGGACATCTGGGGTGGAGACCCAGTACTTC
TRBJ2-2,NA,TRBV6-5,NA,CASSYWLGANTGELFF,TGTGCCAGCAGTTACTGGTTAGGAGCCAACACCGGGGAGCTGTTTTTT
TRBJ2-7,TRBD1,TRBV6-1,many,CASSGGTGGRYEQYF,TGTGCCAGCAGTGGAGGGACAGGGGGTAGGTACGAGCAGTACTTC
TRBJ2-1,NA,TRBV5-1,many,CASSLELVGEQFF,TGCGCCAGCAGCTTGGAGCTAGTTGGTGAGCAGTTCTTC
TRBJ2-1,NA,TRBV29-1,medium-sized,CSVEADKSSYNEQFF,TGCAGCGTTGAGGCGGACAAGAGCTCCTACAATGAGCAGTTCTTC
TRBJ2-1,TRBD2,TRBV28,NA,CASSLGLAVGPDNDQFF,TGTGCCAGCAGTCTGGGACTAGCGGTAGGGCCAGACAATGATCAGTTCTTC
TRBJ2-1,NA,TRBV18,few,CASSPGATTDEQFF,TGTGCCAGCTCACCAGGGGCTACTACAGATGAGCAGTTCTTC
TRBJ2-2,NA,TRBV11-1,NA,CASSPVPAKFANTGELFF,TGTGCCAGCAGCCCTGTCCCTGCTAAGTTCGCGAACACCGGGGAGCTGTTTTTT
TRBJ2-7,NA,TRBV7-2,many,CASSLRTGGSYEQYF,TGTGCCAGCAGCCTACGAACAGGAGGATCTTACGAGCAGTACTTC
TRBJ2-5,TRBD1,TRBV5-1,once,CASSSLGTGVLETQYF,TGCGCCAGCAGCTCCTTAGGGACAGGGGTTTTAGAGACCCAGTACTTC
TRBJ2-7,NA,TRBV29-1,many,CSVGFGSYEQYF,TGCAGCGTTGGTTTCGGCTCCTACGAGCAGTACTTC
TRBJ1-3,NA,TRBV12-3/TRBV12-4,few,CASSLAWKCGNTIYF,TGTGCCAGCAGTTTGGCCTGGAAATGTGGAAACACCATATATTTT
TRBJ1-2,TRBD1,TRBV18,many,CASSGQGADGYTF,TGTGCCAGCTCAGGACAGGGGGCGGATGGCTACACCTTC
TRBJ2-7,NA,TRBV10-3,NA,CAISESIGDYEQYF,TGTGCCATCAGTGAGTCGATAGGGGACTACGAGCAGTACTTC
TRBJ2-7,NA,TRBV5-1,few,CASSFSLDGEQYF,TGCGCCAGCAGCTTCTCGCTGGATGGCGAGCAGTACTTC
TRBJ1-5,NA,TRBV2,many,CASTKWDTNQPQHF,TGTGCCAGCACGAAATGGGACACTAATCAGCCCCAGCATTTT
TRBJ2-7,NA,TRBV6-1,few,CASRTGRGLKNYEQYF,TGTGCCAGCAGGACGGGCCGGGGACTCAAAAACTACGAGCAGTACTTC
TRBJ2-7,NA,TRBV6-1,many,CASSPFGNYEQYF,TGTGCCAGCAGCCCCTTCGGAAACTACGAGCAGTACTTC
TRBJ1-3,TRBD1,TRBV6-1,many,CASTQQGSSGNTIYF,TGTGCCAGCACACAACAGGGGAGCTCTGGAAACACCATATATTTT
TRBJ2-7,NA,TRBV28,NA,CASSPNFLGGTYEQYF,TGTGCCAGCAGCCCTAACTTCTTGGGTGGCACCTACGAGCAGTACTTC
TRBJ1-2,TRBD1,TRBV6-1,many,CASSLDRDGYTF,TGTGCCAGCAGCCTAGACAGGGATGGCTACACCTTC
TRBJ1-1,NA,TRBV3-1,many,CASSQQGDTEAFF,TGTGCCAGCAGCCAACAGGGAGACACTGAAGCTTTCTTT
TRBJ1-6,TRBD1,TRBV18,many,CASSPVGQLNSPLHF,TGTGCCAGCTCGCCGGTGGGACAGCTCAATTCACCCCTCCACTTT
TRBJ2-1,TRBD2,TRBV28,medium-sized,CASSSRGLAGGYNEQFF,TGTGCCAGCAGTTCGCGTGGACTAGCGGGAGGGTACAATGAGCAGTTCTTC
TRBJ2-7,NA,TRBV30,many,CAWSWTASSYEQYF,TGTGCCTGGAGCTGGACAGCAAGCTCCTACGAGCAGTACTTC
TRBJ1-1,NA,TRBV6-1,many,CASSPRAAGGTEAFF,TGTGCCAGCAGTCCCCGAGCCGCCGGTGGCACTGAGGCTTTCTTT
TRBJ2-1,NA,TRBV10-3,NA,CAISAGTEQFF,TGTGCCATCAGTGCCGGGACGGAGCAGTTCTTC
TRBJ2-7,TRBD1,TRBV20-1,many,CSARVQGASYEQYF,TGCAGTGCTAGAGTCCAGGGGGCTTCCTACGAGCAGTACTTC
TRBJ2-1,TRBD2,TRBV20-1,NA,CSAIWTSGTIISYNEQFF,TGCAGTGCCATCTGGACTAGCGGGACCATTATCTCCTACAATGAGCAGTTCTTC
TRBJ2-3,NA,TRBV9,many,CASSAPPLTDTQYF,TGTGCCAGCAGCGCCCCCCCCCTCACAGATACGCAGTATTTT
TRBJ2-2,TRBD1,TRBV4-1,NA,CASSQNMGTGYTGELFF,TGCGCCAGCAGCCAGAATATGGGGACAGGGTACACCGGGGAGCTGTTTTTT
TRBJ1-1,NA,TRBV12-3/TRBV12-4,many,CASSPSTAGHAYTEAFF,TGTGCCAGCAGCCCCTCTACGGCGGGGCATGCCTACACTGAAGCTTTCTTT
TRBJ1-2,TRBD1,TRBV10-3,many,CAISDRPFDRGHRYGYGYTF,TGTGCCATCAGTGACCGACCGTTCGACAGGGGGCATCGTTACGGCTATGGCTACACCTTC
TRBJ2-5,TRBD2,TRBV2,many,CASSRTSHF,TGTGCCAGCTCCCGGACTAGCCACTTC
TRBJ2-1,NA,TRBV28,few,CASIGSLFYNEQFF,TGTGCCAGCATTGGGAGCCTTTTCTACAATGAGCAGTTCTTC
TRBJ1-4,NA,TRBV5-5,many,CASSPDPTNEKLFF,TGTGCCAGCAGCCCCGATCCAACTAATGAAAAACTGTTTTTT
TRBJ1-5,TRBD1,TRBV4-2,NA,CASSLGTGSQPQHF,TGTGCCAGCAGCCTTGGGACAGGGAGTCAGCCCCAGCATTTT
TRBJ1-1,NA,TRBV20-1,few,CSAREPTTGKNTEAFF,TGCAGTGCTAGAGAACCGACGACAGGAAAGAACACTGAAGCTTTCTTT
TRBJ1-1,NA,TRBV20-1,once,CSASLPQDNTEAFF,TGCAGTGCTAGCCTACCCCAGGATAACACTGAGGCTTTCTTT
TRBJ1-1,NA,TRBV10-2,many,CASSRRGLGEAFF,TGCGCCAGCAGTAGACGAGGCCTCGGTGAAGCTTTCTTT
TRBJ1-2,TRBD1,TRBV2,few,CASNLDRGEGYTF,TGTGCCAGCAACCTCGACAGGGGTGAGGGCTACACCTTC
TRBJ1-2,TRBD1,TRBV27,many,CASSYSAGTGRGSYGYTF,TGTGCCAGCAGTTATTCAGCCGGGACAGGGAGGGGAAGCTATGGCTACACCTTC
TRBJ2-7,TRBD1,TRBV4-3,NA,CASSQYRGSLEQYF,TGCGCCAGCAGCCAGTACAGGGGCTCCCTGGAGCAGTACTTC
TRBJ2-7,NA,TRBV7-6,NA,CASSPGHSIPVYEQYF,TGTGCCAGCAGCCCGGGACATTCCATTCCAGTCTACGAGCAGTACTTC
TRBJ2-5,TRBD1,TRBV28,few,CASSLQGACRETQYF,TGTGCCAGCAGTTTACAGGGGGCTTGTAGGGAGACCCAGTACTTC
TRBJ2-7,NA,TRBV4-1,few,CASSQGRGRGYEQYF,TGCGCCAGCAGCCAGGGCCGGGGCAGGGGTTACGAGCAGTACTTC
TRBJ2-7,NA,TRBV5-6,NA,CASSRRLVGGFGEQYF,TGTGCCAGCAGCCGGCGACTAGTGGGTGGTTTCGGCGAGCAGTACTTC
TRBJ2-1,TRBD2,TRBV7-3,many,CASSFGGGGNEQFF,TGTGCCAGCAGCTTTGGCGGGGGGGGGAATGAGCAGTTCTTC
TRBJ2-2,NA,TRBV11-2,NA,CASSLFGRVTGELFF,TGTGCCAGCAGCTTATTTGGCAGGGTAACCGGGGAGCTGTTTTTT
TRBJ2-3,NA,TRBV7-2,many,CASSRSADTQYF,TGTGCCAGCAGCCGTAGTGCAGATACGCAGTATTTT
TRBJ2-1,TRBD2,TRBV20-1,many,CSASMSSGGLYNEQFF,TGCAGTGCTAGCATGTCTAGCGGGGGGCTTTACAATGAGCAGTTCTTC
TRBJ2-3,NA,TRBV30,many,CAWNPRETTDTQYF,TGTGCCTGGAATCCGAGGGAGACCACAGATACGCAGTATTTT
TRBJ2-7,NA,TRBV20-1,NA,CSASPGVNEQYF,TGCAGTGCTAGTCCAGGGGTGAACGAGCAGTACTTC
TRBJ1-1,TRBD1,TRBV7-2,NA,CASIWGQSTEAFF,TGTGCCAGCATCTGGGGACAGTCCACTGAAGCTTTCTTT
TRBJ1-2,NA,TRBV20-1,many,CSARGPAGYTF,TGCAGTGCTAGAGGACCAGCGGGCTACACCTTC
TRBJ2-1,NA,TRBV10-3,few,CAISESWGSYNEQFF,TGTGCCATCAGTGAGTCGTGGGGGTCTTACAATGAGCAGTTCTTC
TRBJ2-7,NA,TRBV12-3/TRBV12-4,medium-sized,CASSFSRDSIGMYEQYF,TGTGCCAGCAGTTTTTCTCGGGACTCAATAGGAATGTACGAGCAGTACTTC
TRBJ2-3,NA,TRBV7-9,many,CASSFFARGTDTQYF,TGTGCCAGCAGCTTCTTTGCGCGTGGGACAGATACGCAGTATTTT
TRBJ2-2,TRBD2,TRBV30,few,CAWSEGLAGVRTGELFF,TGTGCCTGGAGTGAGGGACTAGCGGGAGTTCGAACCGGGGAGCTGTTTTTT
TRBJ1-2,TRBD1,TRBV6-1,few,CASSENGRGDYGYTF,TGTGCCAGCAGTGAAAACGGCAGGGGGGACTATGGATACACCTTC